This T cell receptor (beta chain) was captured in a study of blood T cells in healthy people across ages (dated by TCRdb to between 2014 and 2017). Regarding the complete study: Template switching captured roughly one uniquely barcoded TCR beta cDNA molecule per two T cells in model experiments. Four age groups were formed from the donors: young (average approximately 16 years), middle-aged (approximately 40), aged (roughly 58) and long-lived (approximately 78). The study measured age-related changes in TCR beta repertoire diversity using deep sequencing normalized with unique cDNA molecular identifiers. Two additional independent replicas of 1 million unique cDNA reads from the same blood draw were analyzed for two donors (one aged 18 to 29 and one aged 80 or older). Donors of different ages were randomly distributed across sequencing lanes to avoid experimental bias.

The research as a whole found: Estimates of total diversity based on one million sequenced T cells were regarded as lower bounds and as underestimates. The long-lived group showed more naive CD4+ T cells, fewer expanded clones and increased TCR diversity than the aged group, suggesting age selection. Conclusive comparison of naive and antigen-experienced compartments was prevented by the profiling of bulk unsorted PBMCs. As age increased, observed TCR beta diversity per million T cells dropped in a roughly linear way, and a significant reduction was already evident by age roughly 40. The percentage of naive T cells measured by flow cytometry correlated strongly with observed TCR beta diversity. Donor CMV infection status was unknown, potentially confounding age-related changes in expanded clonotypes.

The donors were some 36 Caucasian individuals from Russia, aged about 6 to 95 years, who were systemically healthy. Approximately 9.3 milliliters of peripheral blood were drawn from each donor into EDTA-treated Vacutainer tubes. Ficoll-Paque density-gradient centrifugation was used to isolate PBMCs, with at least 7 million per sample. Total RNA, at least 5.5 micrograms per sample, was extracted from PBMCs with Trizol reagent. For every donor, an aliquot of PBMCs went through flow cytometry to measure the percentages of naive CD45RAhigh/CD27high T cells. Taken from the germline V gene, the CDR1 and CDR2 loops are SGHRS and YFSETQ. V is clipped by 2 bases and J by 0 bases, and the sequence between their germline boundaries is 12 bases long. From the cysteine up to the phenylalanine, the CDR3 has a length of 15 residues. Of all the DNA, just the CDR3 is kept, 45 bases in frame from base 1. Notes on this clonotype: Its target antigen remains unknown. No quality values exist for individual bases; no much larger clone is one base distant.

Preparation of the library involved 5' RACE. Sequencer: Illumina HiSeq 2500. The second PCR ran for about 6 to 12 cycles and used a J-beta primer mix along with a sample-barcoded 5' primer. A unique molecular identifier was introduced onto each TCR beta cDNA molecule by a template-switch 5' adaptor carrying 12 random nucleotides. At least 3 million CDR3-containing paired-end reads were obtained from each sample. All of the RNA was converted into first-strand cDNA using the Mint cDNA synthesis kit, with a TRBC-specific oligonucleotide serving as the primer. Following uracil-DNA glycosylase treatment, a first 18-cycle PCR with universal primers M1SS and BC2_uni_R was performed on all cDNA. The study's processing was this. Normalization of each sample was performed by random selection of 1 million high-quality reads, each carrying a distinct molecular identifier. Reads sharing molecular identifiers were discarded rather than binned into consensus sequences. MiTCR, set to a Q25 quality threshold and the strictest error-elimination algorithm, was used for CDR3 identification, clonotype clustering and error correction. A nonparametric unseen species model with Euler transformation was used to estimate lower-bound total TCR beta diversity. The raw public reads went through TCRdb reprocessing: fastp at Q25, MiXCR clone calling, in-frame beta chains kept. Each CDR3 protein gets just one entry, which takes the most common genes and DNA from the rows behind it. The V and J calls were not made by the authors but by TCRdb's processing. The sample records 650,000 to 700,000 distinct CDR3 sequences, approximately 30% of which are singletons. The ten largest clonotypes hold roughly 14% of the sample.

The TCR comes from a woman older than 75 in good health. Donor details come from another sample of the same person, matched by shared clones. The receptor chain draws on TRBV5-1 and TRBJ2-7; the D segment might be TRBD1 or TRBD2, since each matches 5 bases. The sequenced material came from blood. CDR3 sequence: CASSFAGTDSYEQYF. The nucleotides are TGCGCCAGCAGCTTTGCCGGGACGGACTCCTACGAGCAGTACTTC.